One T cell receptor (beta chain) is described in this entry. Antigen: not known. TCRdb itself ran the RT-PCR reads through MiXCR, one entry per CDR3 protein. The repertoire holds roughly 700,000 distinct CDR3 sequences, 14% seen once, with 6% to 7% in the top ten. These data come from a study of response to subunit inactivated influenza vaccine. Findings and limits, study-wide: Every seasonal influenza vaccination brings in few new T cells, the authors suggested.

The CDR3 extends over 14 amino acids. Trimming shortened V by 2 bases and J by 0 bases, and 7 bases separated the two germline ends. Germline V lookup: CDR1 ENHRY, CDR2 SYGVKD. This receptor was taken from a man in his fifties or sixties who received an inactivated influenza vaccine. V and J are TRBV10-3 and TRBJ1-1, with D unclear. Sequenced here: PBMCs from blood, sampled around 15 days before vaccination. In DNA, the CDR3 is TGTGCCATCAGTGAGGAAGTGATGAACACTGAAGCTTTCTTT. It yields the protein CAISEEVMNTEAFF.